This entry describes one TCR beta chain. Per the original data handling: Amplification from reference gene primers served as the basis for estimated nucleated cell counts. Sequenced by immunoSEQ multiplex PCR; TCRdb stores in-frame clones only, minus some. That table is the source of V, J and clone size, and D and trimming were worked out from the DNA. The repertoire includes a few hundred thousand clones, about 81% of them detected once, and roughly 4% sits in the top ten. CDR1 and CDR2 from the germline V gene are LGHDT and YNNKEL (reference sequence). This CDR3 has 24 residues. V was cut by 4 bases and J by 2 bases, with 39 bases left in between. These data come from a study of blood T cell repertoires in COVID-19. On the study more broadly: Nucleic acid was either cDNA or gDNA, and it came from T cells, B-cell-depleted T cells, or PBMCs.

The participants were between about 18 and 90 years old and came from some 23 US areas. This receptor was identified in a man aged 25 to 40 with acute COVID-19. Sequencing used PBMCs or T cells enriched from blood (not recorded which). The rearrangement joins TRBV3-1 (or the pseudogene TRBV3-2) to TRBJ2-4; perhaps TRBD1 as D (5 bases). Here the CDR3 reads CASSPLPFWQGGAANPPSKNIQYF. CDR3 nucleotides: TGTGCCAGCAGCCCGCTACCTTTTTGGCAGGGCGGTGCTGCCAACCCCCCTTCCAAAAACATTCAGTACTTC.